This section outlines one T cell receptor (beta chain) sequence together with its context. Antigen specificity is unknown. Relative to the germline gene, one junction end is altered; a read error may explain this. The CDR3 runs 16 residues. Germline CDR1 reads SGDLS; CDR2 reads YYNGEE. The protocol was immunoSEQ multiplex PCR, while the TCRdb copy is restricted to in-frame clones and leaves out a portion. This sample has about 320,000 clones; 85% to 90% occur once, and the top ten carry about 5.4%. This specimen comes from a study of Ad26.COV2.S vaccination and SARS-CoV-2 variants. Described treatment: roughly 20 received Ad26.COV2.S at low or high dose, single or two shots; five or six received placebo; per-sample allocation not given. Material that was analyzed had been drawn on day 63 after the first vaccine or placebo injection. Whole-study findings and limits: Responses of spike-specific T cells (both CD8+ and CD4+) reportedly showed substantial breadth after vaccination.

This clonotype originated in a person between 18 and 60 years old who received the Ad26.COV2.S COVID-19 vaccine or a placebo. The chain employs TRBV9 and TRBJ1-2; 9 positions agree with TRBD1. The sample in question was peripheral blood, obtained in a trial of Ad26.COV2.S vaccine versus placebo. The CDR3 protein is CARSVSKTGGGYGYTF. CDR3 coding DNA: TGTGCCCGCAGCGTATCTAAGACAGGGGGGGGCTATGGCTACACCTTC.